This T cell receptor beta chain was found in a study of blood T cell repertoires in COVID-19. Study as a whole: Samples taken during acute and convalescent COVID-19 were collected in the United States, Italy and Spain. T cells, B-cell-depleted T cells, or PBMCs supplied cDNA or gDNA.

J lost 1 base, V lost 0 bases, and 1 base had no gene match. From germline, CDR1 is MDHEN and CDR2 SYDVKM. CDR3 size: 16 residues. As processed by the authors: Estimated nucleated cell counts came from reference gene primer amplification. Libraries were prepared by immunoSEQ multiplex PCR; TCRdb keeps only in-frame clonotypes and omits some of them. V, J and clone size derive from that table, while D and trimming were established from the DNA sequence. The table shows about 150,000 clones, with roughly 80% occurring only once. Seattle enrolled patients during active infection and tracked them longitudinally.

The clonotype originates from a woman aged 55-69 years with COVID-19, enrolled during active disease. The specimen was peripheral blood. The rearrangement links TRBV28 to TRBJ1-5, with 9 nucleotides matching TRBD1. CDR3 loop: CASSLWGQGSNQPQHF. CDR3 bases: TGTGCCAGCAGTTTATGGGGACAGGGCAGCAATCAGCCCCAGCATTTT.